This T cell receptor (beta chain) was identified in a study of blood T cell repertoires in COVID-19 (TCRdb year 2020). The study in broad terms: The collaborator samples originated in the United States, Italy and Spain and spanned the acute and convalescent phases of COVID-19. The dataset comprised deeply sampled blood TCRbeta repertoires from subjects exposed to, actively infected with, or recovered from COVID-19. The prospective study material was composed of cDNA or gDNA derived from T cells, B-cell-depleted T cells, or PBMCs. A de-identified subject ID, COVID-19 status, age in years and sex were almost always included in the sample metadata. Where available, HLA class I and class II types were taken from metadata supplied by the sample provider and were not determined by assay-based typing. A freely available public database, intended as a resource for researchers studying the immune response to SARS-CoV-2, is where the repertoires were released. The samples were drawn from two sources: the first 160 participants of the ongoing ImmuneRACE study, and 1,254 subjects contributed by 6 global collaborators. The paper's findings and limits, for the study overall: The amount of clinical and demographic metadata varied by source and participant and was provided uncurated.

TCRbeta CDR3 regions were amplified from genomic DNA by means of the immunoSEQ Assay, a bias-controlled multiplex PCR. Per the authors' processing: Nucleated cell counts per sample were estimated from amplification of reference gene primers within the assay. To quantify the absolute abundance of each unique TCRbeta CDR3 rearrangement, sequence reads were collapsed and filtered. For each sample, productive Simpson clonality was calculated as the square root of Simpson's diversity index over productive rearrangements. In TCRdb, the immuneACCESS table is reduced to in-frame sequences with V and J assigned. These tables do not hold every clone; where another copy was compared, an unresolved V gene accounts for under half, and the others remain unexplained. The DNA gave D and trimming, while V, J and clone size come from that table. The sample table shows roughly 500,000 clones, and approximately 87% are seen once. The top ten clones comprise approximately 2% of the sample.

Participants in the prospective study were enrolled through a virtual design, were aged roughly 18 to 100 years, and lived in roughly 24 United States geographic areas. In the prospective study, cohorts were assigned on the basis of participant-reported clinical history obtained from a screening survey and a study questionnaire. ImmuneRACE Cohort 3 recovered participants were defined by two consecutive negative NP/OP PCR tests, healthcare professional clearance, or symptom resolution. Mobile phlebotomists in the prospective study collected whole blood, serum and a nasopharyngeal or oropharyngeal swab from every participant. Over an approximately 2-month period, participants in the prospective study had the option of providing additional blood draws and questionnaires. Prospective study blood samples were shipped either frozen or at room temperature before DNA extraction. The CDR3 spans 15 residues, from the cysteine through the phenylalanine. Only CDR3 DNA is held: 45 bases, read in frame from base 1. CDR1 MGHRA and CDR2 YSYEKL were looked up in the germline V gene. The junction shows trimming of 1 base on V and 7 bases on J, plus 16 bases between the germline ends.

Regarding this clone: Its antigen remains unidentified. The input lacks base qualities; no much larger clone sits a single base away.

Sequencing was done on a sample of PBMCs or T cells enriched from blood (not recorded which). The sequence was obtained from a woman aged 40 to 50 who had recovered from COVID-19. This sequence uses TRBV4-1 and TRBJ1-1, and perhaps TRBD1 as D gene, on 5 matching bases. This receptor carries the CDR3 CASSQGTGQWIEAFF. The sequence in DNA is TGCGCCAGCAGCCAAGGAACAGGCCAGTGGATTGAAGCTTTCTTT.